Listed below are T cell receptor beta chains from one sample, sequenced in a study of T-cell reconstitution after alpha-beta-depleted transplantation in children. TCRdb used MiXCR to reprocess the PCR reads, holding one entry per CDR3 protein. The sample consists of almost 500,000 distinct CDR3 sequences, 10% of them appearing once. This specimen consisted of PBMCs, obtained before TCRalphabeta/CD19-depleted stem cell transplant. All receptors derive from a child aged 2 to 10 with inherited bone marrow failure, due to receive a stem cell transplant. Both conserved end residues are part of each CDR3. A D gene is named only where the DNA matches it firmly. Clone size, where shown, is once, few, many, or a class for clones that have expanded.

>many|TRBV5-1|TRBJ1-4|-
TGCGCCAGCAGCTTGAGGACAGCGGGCGAAAAACTGTTTTTT
CASSLRTAGEKLFF
>many|TRBV4-1|TRBJ2-5|TRBD1
TGCGCCAGCACCGAAACTATCGACAGGGAACAAGAGACCCAGTACTTC
CASTETIDREQETQYF
>many|TRBV20-1|TRBJ2-3|-
TGCAGTTCCCCAAAAGGACTAAGCACAGATACGCAGTATTTT
CSSPKGLSTDTQYF
>many|TRBV3-1|TRBJ2-1|-
TGTGCCAGCAGCCAATATCGGGCTGAGCAGTTCTTC
CASSQYRAEQFF
>many|TRBV12-3/TRBV12-4|TRBJ2-7|-
TGTGCCAGCAGCCTAGGGGGGGTACTGATCTCCTACGAGCAGTACTTC
CASSLGGVLISYEQYF
>many|TRBV5-1|TRBJ2-4|-
TGCGCCAGCCATGACTTCCTCGGGGACATTCAGTACTTC
CASHDFLGDIQYF
>few|TRBV19|TRBJ2-2|-
TGTGCCAGTAGTCCCCGACCCAGGAACACCGGGGAGCTGTTTTTT
CASSPRPRNTGELFF
>few|TRBV12-3/TRBV12-4|TRBJ2-1|-
TGTGCCAGCAGTCCCCGGATGGGGGGAGAGCTGGATGAGCAGTTCTTC
CASSPRMGGELDEQFF
>-|TRBV28|TRBJ2-3|TRBD1
TGTGCCAGCAGTTTATTGGACAGGGTCATAGATACGCAGTATTTT
CASSLLDRVIDTQYF
>many|TRBV20-1|TRBJ2-7|TRBD2
TGCAGTGTAGCGGGAGGGCTTGACGAGCAGTACTTC
CSVAGGLDEQYF
>few|TRBV7-2|TRBJ2-5|-
TGTGCCAGCAGCCAAATCTCGACCCAGTACTTC
CASSQISTQYF